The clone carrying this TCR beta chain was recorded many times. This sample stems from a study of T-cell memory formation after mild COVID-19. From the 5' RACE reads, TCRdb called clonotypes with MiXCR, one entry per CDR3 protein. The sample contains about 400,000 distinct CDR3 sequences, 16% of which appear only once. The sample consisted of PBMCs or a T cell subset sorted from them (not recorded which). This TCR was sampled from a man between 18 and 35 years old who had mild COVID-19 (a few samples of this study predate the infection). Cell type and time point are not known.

CDR3 in DNA: TGTGCCAGCGGCCCGGGGTACACTGAAGCTTTCTTT. Protein product: CASGPGYTEAFF. The chain has TRBV12-3 or TRBV12-4 and TRBJ1-1; no definite D call. The CDR3 is 12 residues long. The V end was cut by 8 bases, the J end by 3 bases, with 10 bases between.